The rows below give T cell receptor beta chains drawn from one sample of a study of blood T cell repertoires in COVID-19. Clones were read by immunoSEQ multiplex PCR, and TCRdb kept only the in-frame ones, dropping some. Seen here are 200,000 to 300,000 clones, about 87% observed once, and the top ten hold roughly 2.4%. The sample taken for sequencing was PBMCs or T cells enriched from blood (not recorded which). The receptors were sampled from a woman aged 40 to 50 with acute COVID-19. Both conserved end residues are part of each CDR3. The D gene is left open where the match is weak. Clone size is stated in some rows and not others, as once, few, many or a class when expanded.

CDR3nt	CDR3aa	d_gene	j_gene	abundance	v_gene
TGTGCCAGCAGTATTGAGGGGGGGAGAGTTGAAAAACTGTTTTTT	CASSIEGGRVEKLFF	NA	TRBJ1-4	NA	TRBV5-6
TGTGCCAGCAGCAATCCGACAGGGAACGGCTATGGCTACACCTTC	CASSNPTGNGYGYTF	TRBD1	TRBJ1-2	NA	TRBV9
TGTGCCAGCAGCGGGACCGGGACTACTACCGGGGAGCTGTTTTTT	CASSGTGTTTGELFF	TRBD2	TRBJ2-2	NA	TRBV7-2
TGCGCCAGCAGCGAGGGACAGGGCGACGTGGAGACCCAGTACTTC	CASSEGQGDVETQYF	TRBD1	TRBJ2-5	NA	TRBV4-3
TGCGCCAGCAGCCCAAACAGGGCCGAGACCCAGTACTTC	CASSPNRAETQYF	NA	TRBJ2-5	NA	TRBV4-3
TGTGCCAGCAGCTTGGCGGGAGAGACCCAGTACTTC	CASSLAGETQYF	NA	TRBJ2-5	NA	TRBV5-6
TGCGCCAGCAGGAGTCCCGGGACAGGGAATGAAAAACTGTTTTTT	CASRSPGTGNEKLFF	TRBD1	TRBJ1-4	once	TRBV5-1
TGTGCCAGTATCCACAGGTCTGAAGCTTTCTTT	CASIHRSEAFF	NA	TRBJ1-1	NA	TRBV19
TGCAGTGCGAGTCAGGGGAGAAGCAATCAGCCCCAGCATTTT	CSASQGRSNQPQHF	NA	TRBJ1-5	NA	TRBV20-1
TGCGCCAGCAGCACTGGAGGGAGTACAGATACGCAGTATTTT	CASSTGGSTDTQYF	NA	TRBJ2-3	NA	TRBV5-1
TGTGCCAGCAGTAGGGACAGCCTCTATGGCTACACCTTC	CASSRDSLYGYTF	TRBD1	TRBJ1-2	NA	TRBV25-1
TGCGCCAGCAGCCAAGTAGCTAGCGGGGGCCAAGAGACCCAGTACTTC	CASSQVASGGQETQYF	TRBD2	TRBJ2-5	NA	TRBV4-3
TGTGCCACCAGCAGGGGGTCGGGGGGTAACAATGAGCAGTTCTTC	CATSRGSGGNNEQFF	TRBD2	TRBJ2-1	NA	TRBV15
TGTGCCAGCAGCCCACGGGACAGAGATGGCTACACCTTC	CASSPRDRDGYTF	TRBD1	TRBJ1-2	NA	TRBV25-1
TGTGCCAGCAGTTCCGGGACAGCGCAAAACATTCAGTACTTC	CASSSGTAQNIQYF	TRBD1	TRBJ2-4	NA	TRBV6-5
TGTGCCAGCAGCGGGGACATGGGGGCTACGAACACCGGGGAGCTGTTTTTT	CASSGDMGATNTGELFF	NA	TRBJ2-2	NA	TRBV9
TGTGCCAGCAGTTTACAGGGGTGGTACACTGAAGCTTTCTTT	CASSLQGWYTEAFF	NA	TRBJ1-1	NA	TRBV27
TGTGCCAGTAGTATCCTTAAGGGACAGGGCTATGGCTACACCTTC	CASSILKGQGYGYTF	TRBD1	TRBJ1-2	NA	TRBV19
TGTGCCATCAGTAACCCTAATCAGGGTGGTGGTTCACCCCTCCACTTT	CAISNPNQGGGSPLHF	NA	TRBJ1-6	once	TRBV10-3
TGTGCCAGCAGCTTTAACCCCTCGGACATCGATGGCTACACCTTC	CASSFNPSDIDGYTF	NA	TRBJ1-2	NA	TRBV7-2
TGTGCCACCAGCAGCCGAGACTCCTACAATGAGCAGTTCTTC	CATSSRDSYNEQFF	NA	TRBJ2-1	NA	TRBV15
TGCGCCAGCAGCCAATCGACAGGGAAGGAAAACTATGGCTACACCTTC	CASSQSTGKENYGYTF	TRBD1	TRBJ1-2	NA	TRBV4-1
TGTGCCAGCAGCTTACAGGGTGAAGATGGGACCCAGTACTTC	CASSLQGEDGTQYF	NA	TRBJ2-5	NA	TRBV7-2
TGTGCCAGCAGCCAAACCGGGGGAGTTGGAAACACCATATATTTT	CASSQTGGVGNTIYF	NA	TRBJ1-3	NA	TRBV7-9
TGTGCCAGCAGTGAATCTACCGGAGGAGGTTCACCCCTCCACTTT	CASSESTGGGSPLHF	NA	TRBJ1-6	NA	TRBV6-1
TGTGCCAGCTCACCATTGCCCAGGGGGCTCGTGGAGACCCAGTACTTC	CASSPLPRGLVETQYF	TRBD1	TRBJ2-5	NA	TRBV18
TGTGCCACCAGTGATGCAGGGAGGAGCACAGATACGCAGTATTTT	CATSDAGRSTDTQYF	NA	TRBJ2-3	NA	TRBV24-1
TGTGCCAGCAGCTTATCAGGATCTGGAAACACCATATATTTT	CASSLSGSGNTIYF	NA	TRBJ1-3	NA	TRBV7-2
TGTGCCAGTAGCCTGGGACAGGGGCGCAGGAATGGCTACACCTTC	CASSLGQGRRNGYTF	TRBD1	TRBJ1-2	NA	TRBV19
TGTGCTAGTGGTTTGGCCCCAAACACCGGGGAGCTGTTTTTT	CASGLAPNTGELFF	NA	TRBJ2-2	NA	TRBV12-5
TGCGCCAGCAGCCAAGGGTTAGGGACTAGCGGGGGGCCGGGAGATACGCAGTATTTT	CASSQGLGTSGGPGDTQYF	TRBD2	TRBJ2-3	NA	TRBV4-3
TGCGCCAGCAGCTCCGGACAGGGGCAGAGCACCGGGGAGCTGTTTTTT	CASSSGQGQSTGELFF	TRBD1	TRBJ2-2	NA	TRBV5-1
TGTGCCAGCAGCCTAACGGGGGGGACTAGCGGCTCCTACGAGCAGTACTTC	CASSLTGGTSGSYEQYF	TRBD2	TRBJ2-7	NA	TRBV7-2
TGTGCCAGCAGCCCGGGACTAGCGGGGAACACAGATACGCAGTATTTT	CASSPGLAGNTDTQYF	TRBD2	TRBJ2-3	NA	TRBV5-4
TGTGCCACTGGAGACTATGGCTACACCTTC	CATGDYGYTF	NA	TRBJ1-2	once	TRBV19
TGCAGTGCTAGAGTAGCGTGGGAAGCTTTCTTT	CSARVAWEAFF	NA	TRBJ1-1	few	TRBV20-1
TGCGCCAGCAGCCAAGATTCGGCGCGGGCGGCTCGGCAGCCCCAGCATTTT	CASSQDSARAARQPQHF	NA	TRBJ1-5	NA	TRBV4-1
TGTGCCAGCTCACCCCGGGCCGGGGGAGGGGACGAGCAGTACTTC	CASSPRAGGGDEQYF	TRBD2	TRBJ2-7	NA	TRBV18
TGTGCCAGCAGCCCCCTGCCCCCTGTTAGCGGGGGTTACAATGAGCAGTTCTTC	CASSPLPPVSGGYNEQFF	TRBD2	TRBJ2-1	NA	TRBV7-2
TGTGCCACCAGCACGCCACGGGGCGGCGGGGGGGCCAGACGGGACGGGGAGCTGTTTTTT	CATSTPRGGGGARRDGELFF	TRBD2	TRBJ2-2	NA	TRBV15
TGTGCCAGCAAGACTAGCGGGAGAGGGACAGATACGCAGTATTTT	CASKTSGRGTDTQYF	TRBD2	TRBJ2-3	few	TRBV2
TGTGCCAGCTCTCCGCGGGTGCACACAGCTAATGAAAAACTGTTTTTT	CASSPRVHTANEKLFF	NA	TRBJ1-4	NA	TRBV18
TGTGCCAGCAGTTACTCGCGGGGGGAGGGGAACACTGAAGCTTTCTTT	CASSYSRGEGNTEAFF	NA	TRBJ1-1	NA	TRBV6-5
TGTGCCAGCACCCGGATACAGACCGGGGAGCTGTTTTTT	CASTRIQTGELFF	NA	TRBJ2-2	NA	TRBV2
TGCGCCAGCAGCTTCCTGCGGGGTTATGCAGATACGCAGTATTTT	CASSFLRGYADTQYF	NA	TRBJ2-3	NA	TRBV5-1
TGTGCCAGCAGCGCTCTAGCGGACTACGAGCAGTACTTC	CASSALADYEQYF	TRBD2	TRBJ2-7	NA	TRBV7-9